The T cell receptor (beta chain) described here comes from a study of cytomegalovirus exposure and HLA in healthy donors. There are 15 residues in the CDR3. Germline lookup yields CDR1 SGDLS and CDR2 YYNGEE. V lost 3 bases and J lost 3; bases outside the gene matches: 8. PCR used 60 Vbeta primers and 13 Jbeta primers. Here immunoSEQ multiplex PCR was the method, and the copy in TCRdb shows in-frame clones only, minus some. The sample includes 100,000 to 150,000 clones, about 78% seen only once; the top ten take approximately 8.2%. The V and J genes are TRBV9 and TRBJ1-1; TRBD1 matches 7 bases. The sequence came from a woman in her 40s in good health and CMV-seropositive. The sequencing sample was made of PBMCs. The CDR3 spells CASSAQGFADTEAFF. CDR3 bases: TGTGCCAGCAGCGCACAGGGGTTTGCCGACACTGAAGCTTTCTTT.